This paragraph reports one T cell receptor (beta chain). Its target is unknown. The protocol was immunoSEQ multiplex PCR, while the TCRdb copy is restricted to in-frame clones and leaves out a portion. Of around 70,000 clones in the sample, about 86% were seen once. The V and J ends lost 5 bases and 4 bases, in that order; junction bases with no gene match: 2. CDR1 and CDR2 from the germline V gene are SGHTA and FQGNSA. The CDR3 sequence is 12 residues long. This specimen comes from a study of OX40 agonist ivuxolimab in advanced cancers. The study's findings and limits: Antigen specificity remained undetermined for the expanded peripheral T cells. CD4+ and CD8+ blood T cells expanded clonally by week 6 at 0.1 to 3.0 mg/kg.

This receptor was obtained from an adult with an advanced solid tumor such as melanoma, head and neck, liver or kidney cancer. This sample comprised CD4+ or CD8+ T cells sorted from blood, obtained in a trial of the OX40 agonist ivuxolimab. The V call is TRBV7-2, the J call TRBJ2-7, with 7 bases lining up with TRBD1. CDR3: CASSRTGYEQYF. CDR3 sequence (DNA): TGTGCCAGCAGCCGGACAGGATACGAGCAGTACTTC.